This T cell receptor (beta chain) comes out of a study of OX40 agonist ivuxolimab in advanced cancers. The CDR3 covers 12 residues. V lost 4 bases and J 7 bases, leaving 9 bases between the germline ends. Germline CDR1 is SGHRS and CDR2 is YFSETQ. Clones were read by immunoSEQ multiplex PCR, and TCRdb kept only the in-frame ones, dropping some. Among 55,000 to 85,000 clones, approximately 87% were seen once, and the ten largest hold 0.68%. The cohort excluded patients with autoimmune disease history or systemic immunosuppression. The sample in question was CD4+ or CD8+ T cells sorted from blood, obtained in a trial of the OX40 agonist ivuxolimab. The chain has TRBV5-1 and TRBJ2-1; the D is unclear. The TCR sequence derives from an adult with an advanced solid tumor such as melanoma, head and neck, liver or kidney cancer. DNA of the CDR3: TGCGCCAGCAGCCTTCAACAGAATGAGCAGTTCTTC. Translated, it gives CASSLQQNEQFF.